This T cell receptor (beta chain) was profiled in a study of shared clonotypes between healthy human individuals. Study-level information: The plates for each donor numbered three CD4 naive, three CD4 memory, two CD8 naive and one CD8 memory. Notes on the study in general: Richness estimates generally favored naive over memory subsets.

Germline V gene sequence: CDR1 GTSNPN, CDR2 SVGIG (reference sequence). Trimming removed 0 bases from V and 7 bases from J, with 13 bases in between. The CDR3 sequence is 14 residues long. Points on this clone: Its antigen is unknown.

Libraries were prepared by immunoSEQ multiplex PCR; TCRdb keeps only in-frame clonotypes and omits some of them. The data hold 1.6 million or so clones, with about 96% observed a single time. The TCR originated in a man aged 30 to 45 in good health. This chain links TRBV30 with TRBJ1-5; D is unresolved. The sequenced material came from naive CD4+ T cells sorted from blood. The subset was: CD45RA+ positively selected. The CDR3 DNA is TGTGCCTGGAGTGTACGTAAAGGGAAACAGCCCCAGCATTTT. Protein product: CAWSVRKGKQPQHF.